This T cell receptor (beta chain) emerged from a study of cytomegalovirus exposure and HLA in healthy donors. Study details: When about 400 donors were genotyped, more than 70% of them were found to fall in the Caucasian-associated ancestry cluster.

Study-wide results and limits: A list of about 180 TCR beta chains associated with cytomegalovirus was given.

This clone came up once. Its antigen is not known. Germline V gene data show CDR1 as MNHEY and CDR2 as SVGAGI. V dropped 4 bases and J dropped 2 bases, with 12 bases sitting between them. The CDR3 loop spans 15 amino acids. In the PCR, 60 Vbeta and 13 Jbeta primers were used. The protocol was immunoSEQ multiplex PCR, while the TCRdb copy is restricted to in-frame clones and leaves out a portion. Of about 200,000 clones listed, around four fifths are singletons. The rearrangement links TRBV6-5 to TRBJ2-1; the D gene is possibly TRBD2 (6 bases). The sample comprised PBMCs. The clonotype comes from a man aged 50 to 59 in good health and CMV-seronegative. The CDR3 DNA is TGTGCCAGCAGTTGGGAGGAGGTCCCCTACAATGAGCAGTTCTTC. Encoded protein: CASSWEEVPYNEQFF.